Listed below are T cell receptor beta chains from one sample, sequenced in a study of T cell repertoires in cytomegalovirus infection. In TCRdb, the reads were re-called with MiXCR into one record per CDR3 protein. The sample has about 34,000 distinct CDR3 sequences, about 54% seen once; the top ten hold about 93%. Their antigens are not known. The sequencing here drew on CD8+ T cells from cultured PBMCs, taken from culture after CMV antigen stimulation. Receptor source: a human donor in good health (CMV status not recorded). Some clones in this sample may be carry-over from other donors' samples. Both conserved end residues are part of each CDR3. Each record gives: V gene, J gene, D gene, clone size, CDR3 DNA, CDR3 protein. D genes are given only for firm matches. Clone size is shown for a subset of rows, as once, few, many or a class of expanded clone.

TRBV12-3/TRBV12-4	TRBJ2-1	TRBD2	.	TGTGCCAGCAGTGCGACAGCCTCCGCGGGGCGGGAGGTCTTC	CASSATASAGREVF
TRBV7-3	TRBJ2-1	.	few	TGTGCCAGCAGCCCATTCATCAGAGGGTTCTCCTACAATGAGCAGTTCTTC	CASSPFIRGFSYNEQFF
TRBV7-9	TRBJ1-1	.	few	TGTGCCAGCAGCCGACGGGGGAAGGACCCCACTGAAGCTTTCTTT	CASSRRGKDPTEAFF
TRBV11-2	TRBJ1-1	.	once	TGTGCCAGCAGCCCCCTCGTGAGGGTATGGACTGAAGCTTTCTTT	CASSPLVRVWTEAFF
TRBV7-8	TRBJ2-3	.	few	TGTGCCAGCAGCTTAAAGACATACAGCACAGATACGCAGTATTTT	CASSLKTYSTDTQYF
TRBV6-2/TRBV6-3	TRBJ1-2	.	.	TGTGCCAGCGGATGGTCAGGGAGCTATGGCTACACCTTC	CASGWSGSYGYTF
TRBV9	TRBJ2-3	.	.	TGTGCCAGCAGCCCAGACTCAGATACGCAGTATTTT	CASSPDSDTQYF
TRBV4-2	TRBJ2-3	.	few	TGTGCCAGCAGCCAAGAGGCGCGCGGCGGCTCCCGATACACAGATACGCAGTATTTT	CASSQEARGGSRYTDTQYF
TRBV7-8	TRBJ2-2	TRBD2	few	TGTGCCAGCAGCATGGGGACTAGCGGAAACACCGGGGAGCTGTTTTTT	CASSMGTSGNTGELFF
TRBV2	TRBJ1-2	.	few	TGTGCCAGCAGTGACAGGACGGCCAGAAAGGGCTACACCTTC	CASSDRTARKGYTF
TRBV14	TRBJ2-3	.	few	TGTGCCAGCCCTTGTGTTGTGAGCACAGATACGCAGTATTTT	CASPCVVSTDTQYF
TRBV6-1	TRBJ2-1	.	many	TGTGCCAGCACCTCGCTTTCTGGGGAGCAGTTCTTC	CASTSLSGEQFF
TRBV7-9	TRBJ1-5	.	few	TGTGCCAGCAGTCCAGATATAGTCGGGCAGCCCCAGCATTTT	CASSPDIVGQPQHF
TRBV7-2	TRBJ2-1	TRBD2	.	TGTGCCAGCAGCTTCCTAGCGGGAGGGCGGTGGGAGCAGTTCTTC	CASSFLAGGRWEQFF
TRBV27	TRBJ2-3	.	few	TGTGCCAGCAGTTTATCGCCAGGGAATACGCAGTATTTT	CASSLSPGNTQYF
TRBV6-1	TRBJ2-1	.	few	TGTGCCAGCAGTGTAACAATCTCAGAGTACAATGAGCAGTTCTTC	CASSVTISEYNEQFF
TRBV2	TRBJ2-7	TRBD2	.	TGTGCCAGCAGTGAACCCGGACCCGGGGCGGGAGGGCCCTACGAGCAGTACTTC	CASSEPGPGAGGPYEQYF
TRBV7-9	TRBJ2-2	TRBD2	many	TGTGCCAGCGTCGGGAGGGTGAACACCGGGGAGCTGTTTTTT	CASVGRVNTGELFF
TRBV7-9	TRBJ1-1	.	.	TGTGCCAGCAGGTTCGCCCTACCCCATGGGCGGACTGAAGCTTTCTTT	CASRFALPHGRTEAFF
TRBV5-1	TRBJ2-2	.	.	TGCGCCAGCAGCTTCGCTAGCGACACCGGGGAGCTGTTTTTT	CASSFASDTGELFF
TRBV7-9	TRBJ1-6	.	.	TGTGCCAGCAGCTTTCCAGCCAAGGGGAATAATTCACCCCTCCACTTT	CASSFPAKGNNSPLHF
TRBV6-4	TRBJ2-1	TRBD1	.	TGTGCCACCCCCGGGGGGACAGGGGGCGAGGATGAGCAGTTCTTC	CATPGGTGGEDEQFF
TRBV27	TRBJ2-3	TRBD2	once	TGTGCCAGCAGACCCGCGACTAGCGGGAGGGGAGATACGCAGTATTTT	CASRPATSGRGDTQYF
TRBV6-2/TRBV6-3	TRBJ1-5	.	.	TGTGCCAGCAGTATATCGGTGTGGGACGAGGGGGGACAGCCCCAGCATTTT	CASSISVWDEGGQPQHF
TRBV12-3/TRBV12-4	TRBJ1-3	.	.	TGTGCCAGCTTGGTGAAGGGCTTGGGAAACACCATATATTTT	CASLVKGLGNTIYF
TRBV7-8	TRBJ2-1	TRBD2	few	TGTGCCAGCAGCTTAGATCGGCTAGCGGTCCGTTCGGCTTCCAATGAGCAGTTCTTC	CASSLDRLAVRSASNEQFF
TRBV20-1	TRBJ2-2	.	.	TGCAGTGCTGGCGTTTACGGAGGAGGGGAGCTGTTTTTT	CSAGVYGGGELFF
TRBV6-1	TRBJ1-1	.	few	TGTGCCAGCAGTGAGCCGGGGGTGAACACTGAAGCTTTCTTT	CASSEPGVNTEAFF
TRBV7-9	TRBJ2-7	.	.	TGTGCCAGCAGCTTAGGGCGCGGACTCCATGAGGGTGAGCAGTACTTC	CASSLGRGLHEGEQYF
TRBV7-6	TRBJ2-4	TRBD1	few	TGTGCCAGCAGCTTGTCAGGGGGAAACATTCAGTACTTC	CASSLSGGNIQYF
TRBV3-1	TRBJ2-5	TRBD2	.	TGTGCCAGCAGCCCCGAGACTAGCCGGGTGGGGGAGACCCAGTACTTC	CASSPETSRVGETQYF